This TCR beta chain originates from a study of shared clonotypes between healthy human individuals. Across the study: Ranging from 18 to 49 in age, donors were a couple of women and a few men. Study-level points and caveats: Among the subsets, naive ones generally showed larger estimated richness than memory ones.

CDR3 length: 16 amino acids. CDR1 and CDR2 (germline): WSHSY, SAAADI. The J segment lost 4 bases and the V segment lost 0 bases, leaving 8 bases of the junction unmatched. Each subset's genomic DNA was split evenly across several immunoSEQ plates. Replicate PCRs from sorted subsets contained roughly 200 ng DNA, which is tens of thousands of T cell genomes. TCRdb's copy holds only in-frame clones and misses some; the assay was immunoSEQ multiplex PCR. The sample yields 950,000 to 1,300,000 clones, 75% seen once. As to this clone: Its target is unknown.

The clonotype comes from a young man in good health. The sample comprised memory CD4+ T cells sorted from blood. The sample's subset: CD45RA-negative fraction. The chain links TRBV10-2 to TRBJ2-7, with 8 bases matching TRBD1. In DNA form, the CDR3 reads TGCGCCAGCAGTGAGTCTTTCCGGACAGGGAGGTACGAGCAGTACTTC. Protein sequence: CASSESFRTGRYEQYF.